Listed below are T cell receptor beta chains from one sample, sequenced in a study of ipilimumab plus nivolumab after autologous stem cell transplantation. The repertoire was sequenced with immunoSEQ multiplex PCR; TCRdb's copy has only in-frame clones and lacks some. The table records about 43,000 clones, about 88% of them present only once. Sequencing was performed on PBMCs, taken in a trial of ipilimumab plus nivolumab as post-transplant consolidation. The origin of the receptors is a male donor with multiple myeloma. Each CDR3 is given with its conserved first and last residue. A D gene is named only where the DNA matches it firmly. Clone size is shown for a subset of rows, as once, few, many or a class of expanded clone.

abundance: NA; j_gene: TRBJ2-7; d_gene: NA; len: 13; v_gene: TRBV18; CDR3nt: TGTGCCAGCTCACCCGGAAGAACCTACGAGCAGTACTTC; CDR3aa: CASSPGRTYEQYF
abundance: NA; j_gene: TRBJ1-2; d_gene: NA; len: 12; v_gene: TRBV10-3; CDR3nt: TGTGCCATCAGTGAAAATGGCTATGGCTACACCTTC; CDR3aa: CAISENGYGYTF
abundance: NA; j_gene: TRBJ2-1; d_gene: TRBD2; len: 16; v_gene: TRBV7-9; CDR3nt: TGTGCCAGCAGCAAAGGGACTAGCGGGTTCAACAATGAGCAGTTCTTC; CDR3aa: CASSKGTSGFNNEQFF
abundance: NA; j_gene: TRBJ2-3; d_gene: NA; len: 12; v_gene: TRBV2; CDR3nt: TGTGCCAGCAAGAGGGGAAGAGATACGCAGTATTTT; CDR3aa: CASKRGRDTQYF
abundance: NA; j_gene: TRBJ1-1; d_gene: NA; len: 13; v_gene: TRBV2; CDR3nt: TGTGCCAGCAGCCTGGAAATGAACACTGAAGCTTTCTTT; CDR3aa: CASSLEMNTEAFF
abundance: NA; j_gene: TRBJ2-1; d_gene: NA; len: 13; v_gene: TRBV10-1; CDR3nt: TGCGCCAGCAGTGTCCTAGCAGAAGGGGAGCAGTTCTTC; CDR3aa: CASSVLAEGEQFF
abundance: NA; j_gene: TRBJ1-6; d_gene: NA; len: 18; v_gene: TRBV2; CDR3nt: TGTGCCAGCAGTGTTCGGTCCCCCCTTAGCTCCTATAATTCACCCCTCCACTTT; CDR3aa: CASSVRSPLSSYNSPLHF
abundance: NA; j_gene: TRBJ2-3; d_gene: TRBD2; len: 14; v_gene: TRBV10-3; CDR3nt: TGTGCCATCACACGAGCGGGAGGGGGAGATACGCAGTATTTT; CDR3aa: CAITRAGGGDTQYF
abundance: NA; j_gene: TRBJ2-3; d_gene: TRBD2; len: 14; v_gene: TRBV7-2; CDR3nt: TGTGCCAGCAGCCCGGGACTATTGGCAGATACGCAGTATTTT; CDR3aa: CASSPGLLADTQYF
abundance: NA; j_gene: TRBJ1-5; d_gene: NA; len: 16; v_gene: TRBV7-2; CDR3nt: TGTGCCAGCAGCTTAGCAGGGGGGGGTAGCAATCAGCCCCAGCATTTT; CDR3aa: CASSLAGGGSNQPQHF
abundance: NA; j_gene: TRBJ2-2; d_gene: TRBD1; len: 15; v_gene: TRBV7-9; CDR3nt: TGTGCCAGCAGTCCCGGGACAGGGGGCGTCGGGGAGCTGTTTTTT; CDR3aa: CASSPGTGGVGELFF
abundance: once; j_gene: TRBJ2-3; d_gene: NA; len: 14; v_gene: TRBV27; CDR3nt: TGTGCCAGCAGTTTCGAGGGCGCCGGAGATACGCAGTATTTT; CDR3aa: CASSFEGAGDTQYF
abundance: NA; j_gene: TRBJ1-2; d_gene: TRBD1; len: 14; v_gene: TRBV5-1; CDR3nt: TGCGCCAGCAGCTTAGGACAGGCCGTCAGTGGCTACACCTTC; CDR3aa: CASSLGQAVSGYTF
abundance: NA; j_gene: TRBJ2-7; d_gene: TRBD1; len: 14; v_gene: TRBV4-1; CDR3nt: TGCGCCAGCAGCCAAGCCCGGGACAGGGCCGAGCAGTACTTC; CDR3aa: CASSQARDRAEQYF
abundance: NA; j_gene: TRBJ2-3; d_gene: TRBD1; len: 15; v_gene: TRBV19; CDR3nt: TGTGCCAGTAATGACAGGGGGGTTGGTCCAGATACGCAGTATTTT; CDR3aa: CASNDRGVGPDTQYF
abundance: NA; j_gene: TRBJ2-1; d_gene: TRBD2; len: 15; v_gene: TRBV7-9; CDR3nt: TGTGCCAGCAGTCATAGCGGGGGGGCCTACAATGAGCAGTTCTTC; CDR3aa: CASSHSGGAYNEQFF
abundance: NA; j_gene: TRBJ1-6; d_gene: NA; len: 16; v_gene: TRBV5-3; CDR3nt: TGTGCCAGAAGCTTGGGGGGACATCTTTATAATTCACCCCTCCACTTT; CDR3aa: CARSLGGHLYNSPLHF
abundance: NA; j_gene: TRBJ2-2; d_gene: NA; len: 15; v_gene: TRBV5-1; CDR3nt: TGCGCCAGCAGCTGGGACACCATGAACACCGGGGAGCTGTTTTTT; CDR3aa: CASSWDTMNTGELFF
abundance: NA; j_gene: TRBJ1-1; d_gene: NA; len: 13; v_gene: TRBV6-6; CDR3nt: TGTGCCAGCAGTTACTCACAGTACACTGAAGCTTTCTTT; CDR3aa: CASSYSQYTEAFF
abundance: NA; j_gene: TRBJ1-1; d_gene: NA; len: 13; v_gene: TRBV9; CDR3nt: TGTGCCAGCAGCGCGACCATCCACTCGGCGGCTTTCTTT; CDR3aa: CASSATIHSAAFF
abundance: NA; j_gene: TRBJ1-2; d_gene: TRBD1; len: 12; v_gene: TRBV11-2; CDR3nt: TGTGCCAGCAGCCCGACAGGGTATGGCTACACCTTC; CDR3aa: CASSPTGYGYTF
abundance: NA; j_gene: TRBJ2-2; d_gene: TRBD1; len: 15; v_gene: TRBV11-3; CDR3nt: TGTGCCAGCAGCTGGGACAGGGGGTTGACCGGGGAGCTGTTTTTT; CDR3aa: CASSWDRGLTGELFF
abundance: few; j_gene: TRBJ1-1; d_gene: NA; len: 13; v_gene: TRBV5-1; CDR3nt: TGCGCCAGCAGCTTGGAATTGAACACTGAAGCTTTCTTT; CDR3aa: CASSLELNTEAFF
abundance: NA; j_gene: TRBJ1-2; d_gene: NA; len: 11; v_gene: TRBV30; CDR3nt: TGTGCCTGGAGTGTGGCAAGAGTAAACACCTTC; CDR3aa: CAWSVARVNTF
abundance: NA; j_gene: TRBJ1-2; d_gene: NA; len: 12; v_gene: TRBV21-1; CDR3nt: TGTGCCAGCAGCCTCCGGTCCTATGGCTACACCTTC; CDR3aa: CASSLRSYGYTF
abundance: few; j_gene: TRBJ1-6; d_gene: TRBD1; len: 16; v_gene: TRBV14; CDR3nt: TGTGCCAGCAGCCAACACAGGGGGTCGGGGAATTCACCCCTCCACTTT; CDR3aa: CASSQHRGSGNSPLHF
abundance: NA; j_gene: TRBJ2-3; d_gene: TRBD1; len: 14; v_gene: TRBV5-1; CDR3nt: TGCGCCAGCAGAGACGCTCAGGGGGCAGATACGCAGTATTTT; CDR3aa: CASRDAQGADTQYF
abundance: NA; j_gene: TRBJ1-6; d_gene: NA; len: 14; v_gene: TRBV19; CDR3nt: TGTGCCAGTAGTCCGGGACGGGTCAATTCACCCCTCCACTTT; CDR3aa: CASSPGRVNSPLHF
abundance: few; j_gene: TRBJ2-1; d_gene: NA; len: 14; v_gene: TRBV9; CDR3nt: TGTGCCAGCAGCGTCTTGGGACTCCACAATGAGCAGTTCTTC; CDR3aa: CASSVLGLHNEQFF
abundance: NA; j_gene: TRBJ1-3; d_gene: NA; len: 14; v_gene: TRBV5-6; CDR3nt: TGTGCCAGCAGCTTGCCCTGGTCCGGAAACACCATATATTTT; CDR3aa: CASSLPWSGNTIYF
abundance: NA; j_gene: TRBJ2-7; d_gene: TRBD1; len: 14; v_gene: TRBV5-4; CDR3nt: TGTGCCAGCAGCTTACAGGGGGCTTCCTACGAGCAGTACTTC; CDR3aa: CASSLQGASYEQYF
abundance: few; j_gene: TRBJ2-2; d_gene: NA; len: 16; v_gene: TRBV5-1; CDR3nt: TGCGCCAGCAGCTTGGGCGTAGGGCGTGGCACCGGGGAGCTGTTTTTT; CDR3aa: CASSLGVGRGTGELFF
abundance: NA; j_gene: TRBJ2-4; d_gene: NA; len: 14; v_gene: TRBV7-3; CDR3nt: TGTGCCAGCAGCTTCTCTGGGGCCAAAAACATTCAGTACTTC; CDR3aa: CASSFSGAKNIQYF
abundance: NA; j_gene: TRBJ2-1; d_gene: TRBD1; len: 14; v_gene: TRBV5-1; CDR3nt: TGCGCCAGCAGGAGACAGGGGGCCGACAATGAGCAGTTCTTC; CDR3aa: CASRRQGADNEQFF
abundance: NA; j_gene: TRBJ1-2; d_gene: TRBD1; len: 13; v_gene: TRBV4-1; CDR3nt: TGCGCCAGCAGTCCCGACAGGGGAGGTGGCTACACCTTC; CDR3aa: CASSPDRGGGYTF
abundance: NA; j_gene: TRBJ2-7; d_gene: TRBD1; len: 13; v_gene: TRBV2; CDR3nt: TGTGCCAGCAGTTTACAGGGGGCCTACGAGCAGTACTTC; CDR3aa: CASSLQGAYEQYF
abundance: NA; j_gene: TRBJ1-6; d_gene: NA; len: 12; v_gene: TRBV6-6; CDR3nt: TGTGCCAGCAGTGCCGCCTGGGCACCCCTCCACTTT; CDR3aa: CASSAAWAPLHF
abundance: NA; j_gene: TRBJ2-3; d_gene: TRBD2; len: 18; v_gene: TRBV9; CDR3nt: TGTGCCAGCAGCCTCCCGACTAGCGGGGGGGCTGGCACAGATACGCAGTATTTT; CDR3aa: CASSLPTSGGAGTDTQYF
abundance: NA; j_gene: TRBJ2-2; d_gene: NA; len: 15; v_gene: TRBV7-3; CDR3nt: TGTGCCAGCAGTTCCAGACAGGGAGGCACCGGGGAGCTGTTTTTT; CDR3aa: CASSSRQGGTGELFF
abundance: NA; j_gene: TRBJ2-5; d_gene: TRBD2; len: 13; v_gene: TRBV29-1; CDR3nt: TGCAGCGTGAGTAGCGGGAGGCAAGAGACCCAGTACTTC; CDR3aa: CSVSSGRQETQYF
abundance: NA; j_gene: TRBJ2-7; d_gene: NA; len: 12; v_gene: TRBV6-5; CDR3nt: TGTGCCAGCAGTTACGTGGAGGGCGAGCAGTACTTC; CDR3aa: CASSYVEGEQYF
abundance: NA; j_gene: TRBJ2-5; d_gene: NA; len: 13; v_gene: TRBV4-1; CDR3nt: TGCGCCAGCAGCCAAGAGAGGGGAGAGACCCAGTACTTC; CDR3aa: CASSQERGETQYF
abundance: NA; j_gene: TRBJ1-2; d_gene: NA; len: 14; v_gene: TRBV29-1; CDR3nt: TGCAGCGCTGGGGTCAGAGGGCCAAACTATGGCTACACCTTC; CDR3aa: CSAGVRGPNYGYTF
abundance: NA; j_gene: TRBJ2-7; d_gene: NA; len: 14; v_gene: TRBV6-5; CDR3nt: TGTGCCAGCGGATCCGCAGGGAGTTTGCGCGAGCAGTACTTC; CDR3aa: CASGSAGSLREQYF
abundance: NA; j_gene: TRBJ2-7; d_gene: NA; len: 14; v_gene: TRBV18; CDR3nt: TGTGCCAGCTCACCCGGATTTGAGTGGGGCGAGCAGTACTTC; CDR3aa: CASSPGFEWGEQYF
abundance: NA; j_gene: TRBJ2-3; d_gene: NA; len: 13; v_gene: TRBV14; CDR3nt: TGTGCCAGCAGCCAAGATCTCCACACTACGCAGTATTTT; CDR3aa: CASSQDLHTTQYF
abundance: once; j_gene: TRBJ1-2; d_gene: NA; len: 14; v_gene: TRBV19; CDR3nt: TGTGCCAGTAGTTTCGGGACCGAGTCTAATGGCTACACCTTC; CDR3aa: CASSFGTESNGYTF
abundance: NA; j_gene: TRBJ2-5; d_gene: NA; len: 11; v_gene: TRBV5-3; CDR3nt: TGTGCCAGAAGCTTCAGCGAGACCCAGTACTTC; CDR3aa: CARSFSETQYF